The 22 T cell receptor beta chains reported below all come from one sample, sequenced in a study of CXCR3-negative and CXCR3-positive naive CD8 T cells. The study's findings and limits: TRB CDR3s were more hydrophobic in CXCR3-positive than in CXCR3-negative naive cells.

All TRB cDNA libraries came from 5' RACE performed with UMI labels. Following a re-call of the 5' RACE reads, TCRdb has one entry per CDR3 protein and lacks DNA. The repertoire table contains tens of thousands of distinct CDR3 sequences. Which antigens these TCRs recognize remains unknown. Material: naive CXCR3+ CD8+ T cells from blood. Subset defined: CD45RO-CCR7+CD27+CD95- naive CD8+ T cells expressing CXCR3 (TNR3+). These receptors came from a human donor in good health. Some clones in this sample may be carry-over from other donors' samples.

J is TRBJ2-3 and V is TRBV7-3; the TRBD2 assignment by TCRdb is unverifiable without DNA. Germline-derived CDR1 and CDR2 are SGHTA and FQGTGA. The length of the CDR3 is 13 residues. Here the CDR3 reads CASSTELAGAQYF.

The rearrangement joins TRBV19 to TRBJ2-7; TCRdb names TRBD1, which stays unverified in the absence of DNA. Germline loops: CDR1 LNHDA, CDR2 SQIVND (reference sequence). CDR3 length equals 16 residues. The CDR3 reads CASSTRAGPRGLGQYF.

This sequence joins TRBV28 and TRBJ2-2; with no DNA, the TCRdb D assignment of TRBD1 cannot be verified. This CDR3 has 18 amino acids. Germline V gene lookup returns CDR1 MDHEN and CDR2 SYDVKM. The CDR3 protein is CASSPTYRGDLRTGELFF.

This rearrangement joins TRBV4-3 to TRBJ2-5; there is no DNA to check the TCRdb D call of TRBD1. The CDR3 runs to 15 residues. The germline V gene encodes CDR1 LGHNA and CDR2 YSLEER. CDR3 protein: CASSSGTGAGETQYF.

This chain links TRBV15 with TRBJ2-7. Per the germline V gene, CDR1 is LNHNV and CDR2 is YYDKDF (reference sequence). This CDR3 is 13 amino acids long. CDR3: CATSRISAYEQYF. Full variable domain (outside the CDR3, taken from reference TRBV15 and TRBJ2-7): DAMVIQNPRYQVTQFGKPVTLSCSQTLNHNVMYWYQQKSSQAPKLLFHYYDKDFNNEADTPDNFQSRRPNTSFCFLDIRSPGLGDTAMYLCATSRISAYEQYFGPGTRLTVT.

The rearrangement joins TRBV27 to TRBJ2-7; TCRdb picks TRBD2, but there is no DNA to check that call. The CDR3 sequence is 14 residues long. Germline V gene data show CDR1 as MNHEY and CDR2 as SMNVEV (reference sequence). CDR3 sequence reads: CASLSSGGGYEQYF.

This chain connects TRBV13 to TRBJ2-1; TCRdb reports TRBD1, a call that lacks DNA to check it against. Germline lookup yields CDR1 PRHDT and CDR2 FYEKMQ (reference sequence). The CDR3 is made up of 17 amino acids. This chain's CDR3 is CASSPRTMGQPYNEQFF.

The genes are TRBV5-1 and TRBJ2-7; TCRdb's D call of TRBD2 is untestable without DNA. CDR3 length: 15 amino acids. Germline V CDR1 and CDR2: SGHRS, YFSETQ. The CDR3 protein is CASSPGTQSSYEQYF. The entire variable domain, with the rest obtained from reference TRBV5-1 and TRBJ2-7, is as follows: KAGVTQTPRYLIKTRGQQVTLSCSPISGHRSVSWYQQTPGQGLQFLFEYFSETQRNKGNFPGRFSGRQFSNSRSEMNVSTLELGDSALYLCASSPGTQSSYEQYFGPGTRLTVT.

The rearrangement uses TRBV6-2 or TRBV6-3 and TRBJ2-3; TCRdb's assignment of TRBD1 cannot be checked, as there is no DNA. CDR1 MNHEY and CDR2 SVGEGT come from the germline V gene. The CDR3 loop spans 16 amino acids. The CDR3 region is CASSFFWGQGTDTQYF.

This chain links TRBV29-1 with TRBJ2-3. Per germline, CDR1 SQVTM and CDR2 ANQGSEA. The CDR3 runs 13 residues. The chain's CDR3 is CSVLGGATDTQYF.

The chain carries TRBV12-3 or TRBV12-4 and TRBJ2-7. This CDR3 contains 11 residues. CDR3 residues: CASSLTAEQYF.

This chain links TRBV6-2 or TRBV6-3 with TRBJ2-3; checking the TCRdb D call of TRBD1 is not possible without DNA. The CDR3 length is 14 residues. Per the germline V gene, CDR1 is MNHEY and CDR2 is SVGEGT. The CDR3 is CASSYIGTADTQYF.

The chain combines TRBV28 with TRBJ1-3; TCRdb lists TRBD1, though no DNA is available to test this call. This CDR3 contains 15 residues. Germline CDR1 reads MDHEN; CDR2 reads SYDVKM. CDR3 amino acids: CASSLDRSSGNTIYF.

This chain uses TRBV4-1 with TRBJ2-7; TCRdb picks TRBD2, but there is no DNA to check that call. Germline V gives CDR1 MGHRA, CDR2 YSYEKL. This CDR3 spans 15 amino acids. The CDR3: CASSHPSGSSYEQYF.

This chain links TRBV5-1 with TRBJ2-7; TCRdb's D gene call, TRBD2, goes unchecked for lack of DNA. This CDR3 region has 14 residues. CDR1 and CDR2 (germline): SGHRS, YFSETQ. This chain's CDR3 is CASSFREPSYEQYF.

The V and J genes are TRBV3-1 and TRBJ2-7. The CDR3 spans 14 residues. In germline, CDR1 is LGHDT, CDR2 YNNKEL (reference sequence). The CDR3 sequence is CASSQDITSYEQYF.

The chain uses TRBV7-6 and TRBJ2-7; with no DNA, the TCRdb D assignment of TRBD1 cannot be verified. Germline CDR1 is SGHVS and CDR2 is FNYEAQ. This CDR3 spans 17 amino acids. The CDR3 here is CASSLVQYGGSPYEQYF.

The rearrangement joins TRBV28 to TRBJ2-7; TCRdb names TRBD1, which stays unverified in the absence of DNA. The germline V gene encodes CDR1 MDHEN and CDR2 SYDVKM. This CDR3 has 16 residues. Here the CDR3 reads CASSLKGSGPDYEQYF.

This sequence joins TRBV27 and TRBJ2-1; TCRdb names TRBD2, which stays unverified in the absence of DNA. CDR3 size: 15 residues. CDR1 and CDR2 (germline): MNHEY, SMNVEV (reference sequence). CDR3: CASSPSGGFYNEQFF.

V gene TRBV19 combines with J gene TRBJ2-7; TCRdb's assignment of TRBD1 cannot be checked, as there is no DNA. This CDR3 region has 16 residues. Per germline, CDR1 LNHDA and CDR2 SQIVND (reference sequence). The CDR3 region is CASSSAGGGEFYEQYF.

The CDR3 spells CASSVEAGANQPQHF. The gene calls are TRBV9 and TRBJ1-5; the TRBD1 assignment by TCRdb is unverifiable without DNA. Germline values: CDR1 SGDLS, CDR2 YYNGEE. This CDR3 has 15 amino acids. Full variable domain (rest looked up from reference TRBV9 and TRBJ1-5): DSGVTQTPKHLITATGQRVTLRCSPRSGDLSVYWYQQSLDQGLQFLIQYYNGEERAKGNILERFSAQQFPDLHSELNLSSLELGDSALYFCASSVEAGANQPQHFGDGTRLSIL.

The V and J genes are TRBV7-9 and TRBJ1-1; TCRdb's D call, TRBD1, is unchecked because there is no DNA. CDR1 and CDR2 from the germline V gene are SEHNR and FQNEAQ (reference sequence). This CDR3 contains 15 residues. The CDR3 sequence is CASSYQTGMNTEAFF.